This T cell receptor (beta chain) was recorded in a study of T cells in Graves' hyperthyroidism and ophthalmopathy. Study results and caveats: The model foresaw ophthalmopathy a median about 6.5 months prior to onset. In the blood, most expanded thyroid clonotypes above 0.001 appeared as well.

Enrolled ophthalmopathy patients presented with a Clinical Activity Score of at least 3, a NOSPECS grade of at least 4, and disease duration under 3 months. Patients having uncontrolled infection, another autoimmune disease, pregnancy or lactation were not included. This CDR3 has 17 amino acids. V lost 8 bases and J 0 bases, leaving 20 bases between the germline ends. From germline, CDR1 is SGHVS and CDR2 FQNEAQ. Amplification of TCR beta CDR3 regions used RNA as the template. HTBI primers were used for first-round RT-PCR of the TCR CDR3. Each CDR3 protein gets one entry after TCRdb re-called the multiplex PCR reads with MiXCR. The data contain 500,000 to 750,000 distinct CDR3 sequences, approximately 14% of them seen just once; the ten biggest clones take up 7% to 9%. With respect to this clonotype: Its specificity is unknown.

V is TRBV7-8 and J is TRBJ1-3; D possibly corresponds to TRBD1 (6 bases). The sequenced material came from blood. This TCR derives from a woman younger than 35 with Graves' ophthalmopathy. The CDR3 bases are TGTGCCAGCGCCGGGGGGGGCAGGCACTACTCTGGAAACACCATATATTTT. Protein product: CASAGGGRHYSGNTIYF.